The clone carrying this TCR beta chain came up a few times. No antigen is known for it. The source of the sample is a study of beta chain features in type 1 diabetes. Study-level points and caveats: The naive, central memory and Treg TCRB repertoires showed an apparent similarity that was greater among patients than among healthy donors. Type 1 diabetes patients showed a moderate but significant shortening of TCRB CDR3s in all four CD4+ subsets. Whether HLA type affects TCRB rearrangement stayed undetermined in the present work. Insertions at VDJ junctions were less frequent in type 1 diabetes patients. These patients also deleted more nucleotides at the same junctions.

CD45RO/CCR7/CD25/CD127/CD95/CD27 separated CD4+ naive, central memory, regulatory and stem cell-like memory cells by sorting. cDNA synthesis used the whole RNA isolate, giving expressed TCRB sequences. Repertoires were generated with immunoSEQ multiplex PCR, while TCRdb's copy carries only in-frame clones and drops some. Of a few hundred thousand clones listed, approximately 12% are singletons. This clonotype was obtained from a young woman with type 1 diabetes. Sequenced sample: naive CD4+ T cells from blood.

The CDR3 loop is CASSQEIWAGANVLTF. The CDR3 region has the DNA TGTGCCAGCAGCCAGGAAATTTGGGCTGGGGCCAACGTCCTGACTTTC. The chain carries TRBV5-6 and TRBJ2-6, with D unresolved. The CDR3 contains 16 residues. Germline CDR1 SGHDT, CDR2 YYEEEE. V lost 4 bases to trimming and J lost 2 bases, with 13 bases between them. The full variable domain, completed using reference TRBV5-6 and TRBJ2-6, is DAGVTQSPTHLIKTRGQQVTLRCSPKSGHDTVSWYQQALGQGPQFIFQYYEEEERQRGNFPDRFSGHQFPNYSSELNVNALLLGDSALYLCASSQEIWAGANVLTFGAGSRLTVL.